This TCR beta chain derives from a study of cytomegalovirus exposure and HLA in healthy donors. Study results and limitations: High specificity and sensitivity for cytomegalovirus status were reported for the classifier. One variant, a missense change in DCLRE1C, was linked in a later analysis to TCR beta V- and J-gene trimming.

Both 60 Vbeta primers and 13 Jbeta primers went into the PCR. Assay: immunoSEQ multiplex PCR; the TCRdb copy retains only in-frame clones and omits some. This table holds 110,000 or so clones, 73% found once. V gave up 2 bases and J gave up 6 bases; unmatched junction bases: 8. Per germline, CDR1 MGHRA and CDR2 YSYEKL. This CDR3 comprises 17 residues. Though nominally healthy at sampling, donors likely had unrecorded immune exposures. As regards this clone: The antigen is undetermined.

V is TRBV4-1 and J is TRBJ2-7, with 15 bases lining up with TRBD2. This clonotype was obtained from a man between 40 and 49 years old in good health and CMV-seronegative. Sample: PBMCs. The CDR3 DNA reads as TGCGCCAGCAGCCAAACCCCCGGACTAGCGGGGGGGCGCGAGCAGTACTTC. This gives the protein CASSQTPGLAGGREQYF.